This record concerns one T cell receptor (beta chain) sequence. What it binds is not known. The CDR3 extends over 13 amino acids. V shed 5 bases and J shed 2 bases, with 11 bases lying between them. Germline CDR1 is SGHNT and CDR2 is YYREEE (reference sequence). The sequenced template was cDNA made from the entire isolated RNA. Method: immunoSEQ multiplex PCR; TCRdb's copy keeps in-frame clones and lacks some. The repertoire holds 350,000 to 450,000 clones, with around an eighth as singletons. These data come from a study of beta chain features in type 1 diabetes. Study-level points and caveats: In every one of the four CD4+ subsets, TCRB CDR3s were moderately but significantly shorter in Type 1 diabetes patients. TCRB repertoires of naive, central memory and Treg cells appeared more similar among patients than among healthy donors. No resolution was reached here on whether HLA type influences TCRB rearrangement. Cells expressing TCR highly could be over-represented by cDNA sequencing.

In all sorted populations, purity surpassed 98%. Sample: naive CD4+ T cells from blood. The chain couples TRBV5-4 to TRBJ2-7; TRBD1 is a possible D gene (7 bases). The source of this sequence is a woman between 18 and 30 years old with type 1 diabetes. This CDR3 is CASRRGTAYEQYF. Written as DNA, the CDR3 is TGTGCCAGCAGACGCGGGACAGCCTACGAGCAGTACTTC.